This TCR beta chain was recorded in a study of T and B cells in COVID-19 patients. Study-level findings and limits: In COVID-19 patients, T cell receptor beta variable and joining gene use was reportedly strongly skewed.

Per germline, CDR1 PRHDT and CDR2 FYEKMQ (reference sequence). This CDR3 is 13 amino acids long. V was clipped by 4 bases and J by 4 bases, with 11 bases between them. In the case of this clonotype: No antigen is known for it.

TRB was amplified from about 250-500 ng of blood genomic DNA. TRB rearrangements were amplified by multiplex PCR with BIOMED2 TRB-A/B primers. TCRdb ran MiXCR on the multiplex PCR reads and lists one entry per CDR3 protein. The profile shows about 8,900 distinct CDR3 sequences, 30% to 45% of them singletons. Specimen: blood. The sequence came from a human donor with active COVID-19. This rearrangement joins TRBV13 to TRBJ2-7, with D possibly matching TRBD1 (5 bases). The CDR3 coding sequence is TGTGCCAGCAGCTCCGGACACCTATACGAGCAGTACTTC. Encoded protein: CASSSGHLYEQYF.